A selection of T cell receptor beta chains follows, all from one sample in a study of blood T cell repertoires in COVID-19. Libraries were prepared by immunoSEQ multiplex PCR; TCRdb keeps only in-frame clonotypes and omits some of them. The table shows approximately 150,000 clones, with 65% to 90% occurring only once. The sequencing sample was made of PBMCs or T cells enriched from blood (not recorded which). The receptors shown here come from a man aged 50-60 years who had recovered from COVID-19. Each CDR3 is given with its conserved first and last residue. The D gene is left open where the match is weak. Only some rows state a clone size, as once, few, many or a class for expanded clones.

clone size	J gene	V gene	D gene	CDR3 protein	CDR3 DNA
NA	TRBJ1-3	TRBV6-5	NA	CASSYPGPGNTIYF	TGTGCCAGCAGTTACCCAGGGCCTGGAAACACCATATATTTT
NA	TRBJ1-4	TRBV12-3/TRBV12-4	NA	CASSYGGNEKLFF	TGTGCCAGCAGCTACGGGGGAAATGAAAAACTGTTTTTT
NA	TRBJ1-2	TRBV27	NA	CASRPPGVIGGYTF	TGTGCCAGCAGACCGCCAGGGGTTATAGGTGGCTACACCTTC
NA	TRBJ1-2	TRBV18	NA	CASSSTGKDGYTF	TGTGCCAGCTCCTCAACAGGGAAGGATGGCTACACCTTC
NA	TRBJ2-1	TRBV9	TRBD2	CASSVGLAGHQSSYNEQFF	TGTGCCAGCAGCGTCGGACTAGCGGGGCATCAGAGCTCCTACAATGAGCAGTTCTTC
NA	TRBJ2-1	TRBV7-6	NA	CASSLEGSTPNEQFF	TGTGCCAGCAGCTTAGAAGGGAGTACCCCCAATGAGCAGTTCTTC
NA	TRBJ1-1	TRBV7-9	NA	CASSSQGLNTEAFF	TGTGCCAGCAGCTCACAGGGCTTGAACACTGAAGCTTTCTTT
NA	TRBJ1-4	TRBV4-1	TRBD1	CASSPQLTGGEKLFF	TGCGCCAGCAGCCCCCAGTTGACAGGGGGAGAAAAACTGTTTTTT
NA	TRBJ1-3	TRBV18	TRBD1	CASSPGTGSGNTIYF	TGTGCCAGCTCACCGGGGACAGGGTCTGGAAACACCATATATTTT
NA	TRBJ1-1	TRBV6-5	TRBD1	CASRRDSGNTEAFF	TGTGCCAGCAGGAGGGACAGTGGAAACACTGAAGCTTTCTTT
NA	TRBJ1-1	TRBV9	NA	CASSVTQGAPSVFF	TGTGCCAGCAGCGTGACACAGGGTGCGCCTAGTGTTTTCTTT
NA	TRBJ2-7	TRBV30	NA	CAWTWTLGLGEQYF	TGTGCCTGGACCTGGACTCTCGGTCTGGGGGAGCAGTACTTC
NA	TRBJ1-1	TRBV7-2	NA	CASSLGITTGMNTEAFF	TGTGCCAGCAGCTTAGGAATAACTACAGGAATGAACACTGAAGCTTTCTTT
many	TRBJ2-2	TRBV2	TRBD1	CASSYRDRGHGELFF	TGTGCCAGCAGTTACCGGGACAGGGGGCACGGGGAGCTGTTTTTT
NA	TRBJ2-1	TRBV28	TRBD2	CASISGGPVSYNEQFF	TGTGCCAGCATTAGCGGGGGCCCAGTATCCTACAATGAGCAGTTCTTC
NA	TRBJ1-2	TRBV30	TRBD1	CAWARDSYGYTF	TGTGCCTGGGCCCGGGACAGTTATGGCTACACCTTC
few	TRBJ2-1	TRBV19	TRBD2	CASSGRTSGGYNEQFF	TGTGCCAGTAGTGGCCGGACTAGCGGGGGCTACAATGAGCAGTTCTTC
NA	TRBJ2-7	TRBV7-8	NA	CASSWDTLYEQYF	TGTGCCAGCAGCTGGGACACGTTATACGAGCAGTACTTC
NA	TRBJ1-1	TRBV9	NA	CASSVIWSTEAFF	TGTGCCAGCAGCGTAATTTGGAGCACTGAAGCTTTCTTT
NA	TRBJ1-2	TRBV29-1	TRBD1	CSVDRSGQGNYGYTF	TGCAGCGTTGACAGATCGGGACAGGGCAACTATGGCTACACCTTC
NA	TRBJ1-2	TRBV9	NA	CASSVGSQAGDYTF	TGTGCCAGCAGCGTAGGATCCCAGGCCGGTGACTACACCTTC
NA	TRBJ1-6	TRBV9	NA	CASSVQGSYNSPLHF	TGTGCCAGCAGCGTACAGGGCTCCTATAATTCACCCCTCCACTTT
NA	TRBJ1-5	TRBV15	NA	CATSSLQPNSNQPQHF	TGTGCCACCAGCAGCCTACAGCCGAATAGCAATCAGCCCCAGCATTTT
once	TRBJ2-5	TRBV28	TRBD1	CASSSGQGQETQYF	TGTGCCAGCAGTTCCGGACAGGGCCAAGAGACCCAGTACTTC
NA	TRBJ2-5	TRBV5-4	NA	CASSLAVAGQETQYF	TGTGCCAGCAGCTTGGCCGTGGCAGGGCAAGAGACCCAGTACTTC
NA	TRBJ2-2	TRBV7-9	TRBD1	CASSLMQGAAGELFF	TGTGCCAGCAGCTTAATGCAGGGGGCGGCCGGGGAGCTGTTTTTT
NA	TRBJ1-1	TRBV2	NA	CASTQMEGGTEAFF	TGTGCCAGCACCCAAATGGAGGGTGGAACTGAAGCTTTCTTT
NA	TRBJ1-1	TRBV9	TRBD1	CASSVGQPLNTEAFF	TGTGCCAGCAGCGTGGGACAGCCTTTGAACACTGAAGCTTTCTTT
NA	TRBJ1-2	TRBV2	TRBD1	CASSAGTGGTSGYTF	TGTGCCAGCAGTGCCGGGACAGGGGGTACATCTGGCTACACCTTC
NA	TRBJ1-1	TRBV7-9	TRBD1	CASSSRVGQGFTEAFF	TGTGCCAGCAGCTCGCGTGTGGGACAGGGTTTTACTGAAGCTTTCTTT
NA	TRBJ2-2	TRBV3-1/TRBV3-2	TRBD2	CASRGGTSGGAGELFF	TGTGCCAGCAGGGGAGGGACTAGCGGGGGAGCCGGGGAGCTGTTTTTT
NA	TRBJ1-3	TRBV15	NA	CATSIGVYSGNTIYF	TGTGCCACCTCCATCGGGGTTTATTCTGGAAACACCATATATTTT
NA	TRBJ2-5	TRBV18	NA	CASSNGVQETQYF	TGTGCCAGCTCAAACGGAGTCCAAGAGACCCAGTACTTC
once	TRBJ2-2	TRBV9	NA	CASSALDRNTGELFF	TGTGCCAGCAGCGCGCTCGACAGGAACACCGGGGAGCTGTTTTTT
NA	TRBJ1-1	TRBV27	NA	CASSLGSPTEAFF	TGTGCCAGCAGTTTGGGCAGTCCCACTGAAGCTTTCTTT
NA	TRBJ2-3	TRBV6-5	NA	CASSLRDGGEDTQYF	TGTGCCAGCAGCCTACGGGATGGAGGAGAGGATACGCAGTATTTT
NA	TRBJ2-5	TRBV9	TRBD2	CASSAATRLAGQETQYF	TGTGCCAGCAGCGCCGCCACTCGACTAGCGGGACAAGAGACCCAGTACTTC
NA	TRBJ1-5	TRBV6-5	TRBD1	CASSYSSDRGSQPQHF	TGTGCCAGCAGTTACTCCTCGGACAGGGGTAGTCAGCCCCAGCATTTT
once	TRBJ2-1	TRBV5-1	NA	CATSTASRGNEQFF	TGCGCCACCTCGACAGCGAGCAGAGGCAATGAGCAGTTCTTC
few	TRBJ1-1	TRBV5-3	NA	CARTQQQGKGNTEAFF	TGTGCCAGAACCCAGCAACAGGGCAAGGGGAACACTGAAGCTTTCTTT
NA	TRBJ1-1	TRBV30	TRBD1	CAWNRGNTEAFF	TGTGCCTGGAACAGGGGGAACACTGAAGCTTTCTTT
few	TRBJ1-4	TRBV19	TRBD1	CASSIDGRLDRGGEKLFF	TGTGCCAGTAGTATAGATGGCCGGCTGGACAGGGGGGGTGAAAAACTGTTTTTT